These T cell receptor beta chains were read from a single sample in a study of T cell responses to AZD1222 COVID-19 vaccine. The method was immunoSEQ multiplex PCR; TCRdb's version includes in-frame clones alone and lacks a portion of them. Here the sample spans roughly 67,000 clones, over 60% being singletons. This sample comprised peripheral blood, obtained on day 0 of AZD1222 vaccination. The receptors here all came from an adult in good health. Each CDR3 is given with its conserved first and last residue. A D gene is named only where the DNA matches it firmly. Rows give clone size only sometimes, using once, few, many, or a class for an expanded clone.

>TRBV5-1|TRBJ1-4|-|-
TGCGCCAGCAGCTTGAACGGAGGGAATGAAAAACTGTTTTTT
CASSLNGGNEKLFF
>TRBV19|TRBJ2-3|-|-
TGTGCCAGTAGCCCCGAGGCTGGCACAGATACGCAGTATTTT
CASSPEAGTDTQYF
>TRBV7-2|TRBJ2-5|TRBD2|-
TGTGCCAGCAGCCTAGGGACTAGCGGGAGTCAAGAGACCCAGTACTTC
CASSLGTSGSQETQYF
>TRBV12-5|TRBJ2-7|-|-
TGTGCTAGTGGTTTGGTCGCAGGTATATCCTACGAGCAGTACTTC
CASGLVAGISYEQYF
>TRBV2|TRBJ1-1|-|-
TGTGCCAGCAGTGAGGATTGGGGAGGAGGTACTGAAGCTTTCTTT
CASSEDWGGGTEAFF
>TRBV11-2|TRBJ2-4|-|-
TGTGCCAGCAGCTTAGCCCAGACGGCCGTCCGACAGTACTTC
CASSLAQTAVRQYF
>TRBV10-3|TRBJ1-5|-|few
TGTGCCATCAGTGAGTCCCCCGGGGGCGGTCGCAATCAGCCCCAGCATTTT
CAISESPGGGRNQPQHF
>TRBV28|TRBJ1-1|TRBD1|-
TGTGCCAGCAGTCGGGACAGCTCCTTTGAGACTGAAGCTTTCTTT
CASSRDSSFETEAFF
>TRBV6-5|TRBJ2-1|-|-
TGTGCCAGCAGTTACTCGAACAATGAGCAGTTCTTC
CASSYSNNEQFF
>TRBV4-1|TRBJ2-7|-|-
TGCGCCAGCAGCCAAGGGACAGGCCGGGGGAACTACGAGCAGTACTTC
CASSQGTGRGNYEQYF
>TRBV7-9|TRBJ2-2|-|-
TGTGCCAGCAGCTCGTTGGACGGGGAGCTGTTTTTT
CASSSLDGELFF
>TRBV2|TRBJ1-1|-|-
TGTGCCAGCAGTACAGGGTACACTGAAGCTTTCTTT
CASSTGYTEAFF
>TRBV2|TRBJ2-7|-|-
TGTGCCAGCAGTGAAGCGCCAGGGTTAGAGCAGTACTTC
CASSEAPGLEQYF
>TRBV5-5|TRBJ1-1|TRBD1|-
TGTGCCAGCAGCTTGGGTGACAGGGTAATCAACCCTGAAGCTTTCTTT
CASSLGDRVINPEAFF
>TRBV5-1|TRBJ2-2|-|-
TGCGCCAGCAGCTTGAAGGGGAACGGGGAGCTGTTTTTT
CASSLKGNGELFF
>TRBV4-3|TRBJ1-2|-|-
TGCGCCAGCAGCCAAGATTTAAGAGGAGGTTATGGCTACACCTTC
CASSQDLRGGYGYTF
>TRBV5-6|TRBJ2-3|-|-
TGTGCCAGCAGCTTGGGGTATGCGGGGTACACAGATACGCAGTATTTT
CASSLGYAGYTDTQYF
>TRBV20-1|TRBJ2-7|TRBD1|-
TGCAGTGCTAGTATAGGGGGACAGGGGATCGCCTACGAGCAGTACTTC
CSASIGGQGIAYEQYF
>TRBV28|TRBJ2-7|TRBD1|-
TGTGCCAGCAGTCCATCCGGGACAGGGGTCCCCGAGCAGTACTTC
CASSPSGTGVPEQYF
>TRBV10-2|TRBJ2-2|TRBD2|-
TGCGCCCGCAGTCGCGGGGGGGCTATTAATACCGGGGAGCTGTTTTTT
CARSRGGAINTGELFF
>TRBV7-2|TRBJ2-5|-|-
TGTGCCAGCAGCTTGAAAGAGACCCAGTACTTC
CASSLKETQYF
>TRBV3-1/TRBV3-2|TRBJ1-1|-|-
TGTGCCAGCAGTCCTCAGGAGGGGGGTATAGCTTTCTTT
CASSPQEGGIAFF
>TRBV5-1|TRBJ1-2|-|-
TGCGCCAGCGGGGATGGGCAGCCGTCAAGCCATGGCTACACCTTC
CASGDGQPSSHGYTF
>TRBV6-6|TRBJ1-1|TRBD1|once
TGTGCCAGCAGTTTTCAGGGGGCGAACACTGAAGCTTTCTTT
CASSFQGANTEAFF
>TRBV2|TRBJ2-3|-|-
TGTGCCAGCAGTGAAGTTGACCCAAGCACAGATACGCAGTATTTT
CASSEVDPSTDTQYF